This T cell receptor beta chain was retrieved from a study of cytomegalovirus exposure and HLA in healthy donors. Background on the study: It was reported in a later analysis that the 90 to 150 validation repertoires used the same platform as the 666 first-cohort repertoires.

The length of the CDR3 is 14 residues. The V end lost 0 bases, the J end lost 9 bases, and 13 bases lay between the germline ends. CDR1 SGHRS and CDR2 YFSETQ come from the germline V gene. It was the roughly 130-subject validation cohort, separate from the 666-subject first cohort, to which the donors belonged. The data were produced by immunoSEQ multiplex PCR, yet TCRdb's version contains in-frame clones alone and is incomplete. The sample has over 200,000 clones; nearly 90% are singletons. The TCR originated in a woman aged 18-30 years in good health and CMV-seronegative. V gene TRBV5-1 combines with J gene TRBJ2-1, with D possibly matching TRBD2 (7 bases). Sequenced input: PBMCs. The CDR3 sequence is CASSLASGGGEQFF. CDR3 nucleotides: TGCGCCAGCAGCTTGGCATCGGGGGGCGGTGAGCAGTTCTTC. Using reference TRBV5-1 and TRBJ2-1 for the parts outside the CDR3, the full variable domain is KAGVTQTPRYLIKTRGQQVTLSCSPISGHRSVSWYQQTPGQGLQFLFEYFSETQRNKGNFPGRFSGRQFSNSRSEMNVSTLELGDSALYLCASSLASGGGEQFFGPGTRLTVL.